This TCR beta chain derives from a study of blood T cell repertoires in COVID-19. Study background: Whether acute or convalescent, the COVID-19 samples came from the United States, Italy and Spain. T cells, B-cell-depleted T cells, or PBMCs supplied cDNA or gDNA.

CDR3 size: 16 residues. The V and J ends lost 5 bases and 0 bases respectively, with 13 bases between them. The germline gives CDR1 SGHVS, CDR2 FQNEAQ. Original handling: Scientists estimated how many nucleated cells there were by amplifying reference gene primers. The assay was immunoSEQ multiplex PCR, and TCRdb's table has in-frame clones only and misses some. V, J and clone size reflect that table, while D and trimming were determined from the DNA. The sample lists hundreds of thousands of clones; more than 70% were seen once. This clone was counted a single time. This chain uses TRBV7-8 with TRBJ1-4; D possibly corresponds to TRBD1 (6 bases). This sequence was found in a man aged 35-49 years with acute or convalescent COVID-19. Sequencing was carried out using peripheral blood. The CDR3 sequence is CASSLDRPTTNEKLFF. The DNA for the CDR3 is TGTGCCAGCAGCCTCGACAGGCCAACAACTAATGAAAAACTGTTTTTT.